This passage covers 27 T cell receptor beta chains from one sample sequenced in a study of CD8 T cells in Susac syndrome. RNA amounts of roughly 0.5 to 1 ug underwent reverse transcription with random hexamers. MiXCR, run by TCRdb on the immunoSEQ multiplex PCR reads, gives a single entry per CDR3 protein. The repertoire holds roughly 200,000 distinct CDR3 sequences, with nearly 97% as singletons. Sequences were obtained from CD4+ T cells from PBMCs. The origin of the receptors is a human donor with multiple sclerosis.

This CDR3 reads CASTATWGIIENYGYTF. The CDR3 bases are TGTGCCAGCACCGCAACGTGGGGAATCATTGAGAACTATGGCTACACCTTC. The genes are TRBV7-9 and TRBJ1-2; the D is unclear. CDR3 length: 17 amino acids. From germline, CDR1 is SEHNR and CDR2 FQNEAQ (reference sequence). V shed 7 bases and J shed 2 bases, with 23 bases lying between them.

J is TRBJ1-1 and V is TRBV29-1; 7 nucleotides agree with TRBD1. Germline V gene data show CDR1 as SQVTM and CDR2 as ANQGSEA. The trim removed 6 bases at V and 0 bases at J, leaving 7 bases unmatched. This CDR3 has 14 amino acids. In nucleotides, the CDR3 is TGCAGCGTGGTTGACAGGGTGATGAACACTGAAGCTTTCTTT. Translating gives CSVVDRVMNTEAFF.

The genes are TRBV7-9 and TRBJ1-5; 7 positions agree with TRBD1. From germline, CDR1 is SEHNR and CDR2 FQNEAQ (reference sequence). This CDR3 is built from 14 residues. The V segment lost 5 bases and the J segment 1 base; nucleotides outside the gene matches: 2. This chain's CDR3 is CASSQGQSNQPQHF. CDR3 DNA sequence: TGTGCCAGCAGCCAGGGACAGAGCAATCAGCCCCAGCATTTT.

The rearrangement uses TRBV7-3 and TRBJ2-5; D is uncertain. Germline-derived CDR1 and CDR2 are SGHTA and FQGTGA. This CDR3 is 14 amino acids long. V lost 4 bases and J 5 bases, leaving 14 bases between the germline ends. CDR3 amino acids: CASSSWVVRETQYF. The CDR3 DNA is TGTGCCAGCAGCTCCTGGGTAGTCCGGGAGACCCAGTACTTC. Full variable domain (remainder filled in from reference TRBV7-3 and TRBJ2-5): GAGVSQTPSNKVTEKGKYVELRCDPISGHTALYWYRQSLGQGPEFLIYFQGTGAADDSGLPNDRFFAVRPEGSVSTLKIQRTERGDSAVYLCASSSWVVRETQYFGPGTRLLVL.

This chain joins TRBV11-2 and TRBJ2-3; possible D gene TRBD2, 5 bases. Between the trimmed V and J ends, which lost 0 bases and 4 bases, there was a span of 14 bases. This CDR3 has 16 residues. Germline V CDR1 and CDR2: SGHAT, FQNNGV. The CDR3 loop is CASSLDGIIPPDTQYF. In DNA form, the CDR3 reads TGTGCCAGCAGCTTAGACGGGATTATTCCCCCAGATACGCAGTATTTT.

For the CDR3, the DNA is TGCAGCGCCCGGAGAGGGACAGGGGACAATGAGCAGTTCTTC. This sequence encodes CSARRGTGDNEQFF. The gene calls are TRBV29-1 and TRBJ2-1, with 10 bases aligning to TRBD1. Germline V lookup: CDR1 SQVTM, CDR2 ANQGSEA. This CDR3 spans 14 amino acids. After removal of 7 bases from V and 5 bases from J, the junction contained 8 bases not matched to a gene.

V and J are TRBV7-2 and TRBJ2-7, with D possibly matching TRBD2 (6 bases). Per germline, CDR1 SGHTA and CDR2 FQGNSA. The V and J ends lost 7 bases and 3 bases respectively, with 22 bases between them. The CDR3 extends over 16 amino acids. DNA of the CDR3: TGTGCCAGCACCCCCTCCGGAGGGGTTTTACTCTACGAGCAGTACTTC. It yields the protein CASTPSGGVLLYEQYF.

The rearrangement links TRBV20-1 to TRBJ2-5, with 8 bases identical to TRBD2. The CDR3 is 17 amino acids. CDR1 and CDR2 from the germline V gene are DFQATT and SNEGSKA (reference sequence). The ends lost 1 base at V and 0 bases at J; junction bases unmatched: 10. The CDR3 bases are TGCAGTGCTAGAGTTGCGGGGGGTGGCTTCTACCAAGAGACCCAGTACTTC. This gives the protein CSARVAGGGFYQETQYF.

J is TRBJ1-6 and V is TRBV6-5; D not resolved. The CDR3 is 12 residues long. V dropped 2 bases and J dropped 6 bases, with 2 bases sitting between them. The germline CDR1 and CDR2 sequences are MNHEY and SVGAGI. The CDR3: CASSYPNSPLHF. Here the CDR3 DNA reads TGTGCCAGCAGTTACCCTAATTCACCCCTCCACTTT.

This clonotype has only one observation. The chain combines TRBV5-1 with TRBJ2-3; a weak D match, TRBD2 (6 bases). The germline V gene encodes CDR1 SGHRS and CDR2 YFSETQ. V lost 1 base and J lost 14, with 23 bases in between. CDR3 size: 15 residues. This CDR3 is CASSLLARATSMGYF. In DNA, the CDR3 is TGCGCCAGCAGCTTGTTGGCGCGGGCCACTAGCATGGGGTATTTT.

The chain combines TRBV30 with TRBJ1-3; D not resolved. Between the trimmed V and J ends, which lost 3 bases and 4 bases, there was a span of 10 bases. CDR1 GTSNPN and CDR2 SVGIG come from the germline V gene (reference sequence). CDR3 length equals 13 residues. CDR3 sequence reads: CAWRSPGGNTIYF. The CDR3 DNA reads TGTGCCTGGAGATCTCCGGGCGGAAACACCATATATTTT.

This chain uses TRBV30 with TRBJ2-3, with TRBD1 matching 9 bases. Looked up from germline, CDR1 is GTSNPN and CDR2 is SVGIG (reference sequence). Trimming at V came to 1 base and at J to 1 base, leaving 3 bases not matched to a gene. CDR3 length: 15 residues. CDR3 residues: CAWSATGGGTDTQYF. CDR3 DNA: TGTGCCTGGAGTGCGACAGGGGGTGGCACAGATACGCAGTATTTT.

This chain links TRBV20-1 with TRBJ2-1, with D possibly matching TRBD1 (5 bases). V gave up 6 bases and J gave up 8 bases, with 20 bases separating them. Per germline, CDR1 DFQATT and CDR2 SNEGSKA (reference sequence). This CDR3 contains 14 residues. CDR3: CSAYGNAGRHEQFF. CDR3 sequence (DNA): TGCAGTGCGTACGGTAATGCAGGGCGGCATGAGCAGTTCTTC.

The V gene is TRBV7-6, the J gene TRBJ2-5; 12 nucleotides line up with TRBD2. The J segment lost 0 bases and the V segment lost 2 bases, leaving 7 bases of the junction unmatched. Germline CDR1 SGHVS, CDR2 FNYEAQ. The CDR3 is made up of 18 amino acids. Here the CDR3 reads CASSLSPSGGAYQETQYF. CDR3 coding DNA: TGTGCCAGCAGCTTAAGTCCTAGCGGGGGGGCGTACCAAGAGACCCAGTACTTC.

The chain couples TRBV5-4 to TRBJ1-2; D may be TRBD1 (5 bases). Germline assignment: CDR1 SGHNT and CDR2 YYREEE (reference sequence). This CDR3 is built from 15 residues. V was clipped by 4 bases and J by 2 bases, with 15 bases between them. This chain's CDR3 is CASSTGLGVNYGYTF. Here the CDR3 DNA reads TGTGCCAGCAGCACGGGACTCGGCGTGAACTATGGCTACACCTTC.

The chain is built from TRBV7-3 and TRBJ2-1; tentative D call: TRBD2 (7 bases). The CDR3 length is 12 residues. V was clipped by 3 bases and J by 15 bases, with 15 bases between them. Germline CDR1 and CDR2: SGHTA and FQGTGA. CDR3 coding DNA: TGTGCCAGCAGCTTTTCTAGGGGGGGCCCGTTCTTC. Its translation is CASSFSRGGPFF.

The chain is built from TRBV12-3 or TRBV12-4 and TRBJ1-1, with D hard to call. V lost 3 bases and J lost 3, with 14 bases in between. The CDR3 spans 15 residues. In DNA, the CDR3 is TGTGCCAGCAGTTTCGGCCAGTGGACGGACACTGAAGCTTTCTTT. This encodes CASSFGQWTDTEAFF.

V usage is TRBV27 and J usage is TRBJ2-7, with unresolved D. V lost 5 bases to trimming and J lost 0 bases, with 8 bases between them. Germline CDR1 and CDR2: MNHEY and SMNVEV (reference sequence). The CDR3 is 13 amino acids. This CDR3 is CASSVRTSYEQYF. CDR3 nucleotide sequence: TGTGCCAGCAGTGTCAGGACCTCCTACGAGCAGTACTTC.

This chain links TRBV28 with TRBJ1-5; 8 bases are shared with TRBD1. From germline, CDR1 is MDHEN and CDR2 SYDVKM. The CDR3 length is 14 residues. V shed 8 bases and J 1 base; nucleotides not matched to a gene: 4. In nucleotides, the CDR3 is TGTGCCAGCGGTACAGGGGGAAGCAATCAGCCCCAGCATTTT. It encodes CASGTGGSNQPQHF.

The CDR3, as DNA: TGCAGTGCTACCCTGCGGAACGAGCAGTACTTC. Translation: CSATLRNEQYF. This chain connects TRBV20-1 to TRBJ2-7; D remains unclear. Trimming removed 4 bases from V and 5 bases from J, with 9 bases in between. CDR3 length: 11 amino acids. The germline CDR1 and CDR2 sequences are DFQATT and SNEGSKA (reference sequence).

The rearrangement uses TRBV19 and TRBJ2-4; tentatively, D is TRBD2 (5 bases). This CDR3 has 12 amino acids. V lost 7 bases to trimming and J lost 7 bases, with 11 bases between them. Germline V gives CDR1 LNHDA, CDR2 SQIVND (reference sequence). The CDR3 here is CASKSGGNIQYF. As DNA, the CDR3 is TGTGCCAGTAAGTCAGGCGGGAACATTCAGTACTTC.

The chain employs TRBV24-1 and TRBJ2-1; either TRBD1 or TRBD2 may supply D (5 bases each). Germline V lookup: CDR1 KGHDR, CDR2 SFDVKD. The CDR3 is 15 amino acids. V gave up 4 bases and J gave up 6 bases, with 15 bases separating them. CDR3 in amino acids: CATSDPGPGSNEQFF. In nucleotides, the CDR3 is TGTGCCACCAGTGACCCAGGGCCGGGGAGCAATGAGCAGTTCTTC.

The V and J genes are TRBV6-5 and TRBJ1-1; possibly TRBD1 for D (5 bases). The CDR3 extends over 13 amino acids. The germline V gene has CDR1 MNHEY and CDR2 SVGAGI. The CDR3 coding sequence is TGTGCAACCAAAAGGGGCAGACATTATGAAGCTTTCTTT. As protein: CATKRGRHYEAFF.

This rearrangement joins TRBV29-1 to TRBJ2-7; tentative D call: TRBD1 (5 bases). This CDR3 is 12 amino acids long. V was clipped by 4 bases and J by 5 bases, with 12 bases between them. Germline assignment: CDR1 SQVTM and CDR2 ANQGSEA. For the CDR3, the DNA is TGCAGCGTTGGTAAGGGGTACGACGAGCAGTACTTC. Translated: CSVGKGYDEQYF.

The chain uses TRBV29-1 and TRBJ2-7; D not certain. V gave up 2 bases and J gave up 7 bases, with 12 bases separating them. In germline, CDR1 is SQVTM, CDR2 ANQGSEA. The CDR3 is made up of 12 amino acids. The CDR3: CSVEQADEEQYF. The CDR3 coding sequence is TGCAGCGTTGAACAGGCTGATGAGGAGCAGTACTTC.

CDR3 sequence reads: CASSLRVGASGNTIYF. In DNA, the CDR3 is TGTGCCAGCAGCCTCAGGGTAGGGGCCTCTGGAAACACCATATATTTT. The gene calls are TRBV12-3 or TRBV12-4 and TRBJ1-3; possible D gene TRBD1, 5 bases. CDR3 length: 16 residues. Trimming stripped 6 bases from V and 0 bases from J, with 15 bases between.

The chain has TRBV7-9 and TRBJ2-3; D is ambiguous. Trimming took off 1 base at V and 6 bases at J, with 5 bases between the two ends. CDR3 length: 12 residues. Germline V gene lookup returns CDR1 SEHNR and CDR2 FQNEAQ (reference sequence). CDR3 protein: CASSLDGDTQYF. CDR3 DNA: TGTGCCAGCAGCTTAGATGGGGATACGCAGTATTTT.